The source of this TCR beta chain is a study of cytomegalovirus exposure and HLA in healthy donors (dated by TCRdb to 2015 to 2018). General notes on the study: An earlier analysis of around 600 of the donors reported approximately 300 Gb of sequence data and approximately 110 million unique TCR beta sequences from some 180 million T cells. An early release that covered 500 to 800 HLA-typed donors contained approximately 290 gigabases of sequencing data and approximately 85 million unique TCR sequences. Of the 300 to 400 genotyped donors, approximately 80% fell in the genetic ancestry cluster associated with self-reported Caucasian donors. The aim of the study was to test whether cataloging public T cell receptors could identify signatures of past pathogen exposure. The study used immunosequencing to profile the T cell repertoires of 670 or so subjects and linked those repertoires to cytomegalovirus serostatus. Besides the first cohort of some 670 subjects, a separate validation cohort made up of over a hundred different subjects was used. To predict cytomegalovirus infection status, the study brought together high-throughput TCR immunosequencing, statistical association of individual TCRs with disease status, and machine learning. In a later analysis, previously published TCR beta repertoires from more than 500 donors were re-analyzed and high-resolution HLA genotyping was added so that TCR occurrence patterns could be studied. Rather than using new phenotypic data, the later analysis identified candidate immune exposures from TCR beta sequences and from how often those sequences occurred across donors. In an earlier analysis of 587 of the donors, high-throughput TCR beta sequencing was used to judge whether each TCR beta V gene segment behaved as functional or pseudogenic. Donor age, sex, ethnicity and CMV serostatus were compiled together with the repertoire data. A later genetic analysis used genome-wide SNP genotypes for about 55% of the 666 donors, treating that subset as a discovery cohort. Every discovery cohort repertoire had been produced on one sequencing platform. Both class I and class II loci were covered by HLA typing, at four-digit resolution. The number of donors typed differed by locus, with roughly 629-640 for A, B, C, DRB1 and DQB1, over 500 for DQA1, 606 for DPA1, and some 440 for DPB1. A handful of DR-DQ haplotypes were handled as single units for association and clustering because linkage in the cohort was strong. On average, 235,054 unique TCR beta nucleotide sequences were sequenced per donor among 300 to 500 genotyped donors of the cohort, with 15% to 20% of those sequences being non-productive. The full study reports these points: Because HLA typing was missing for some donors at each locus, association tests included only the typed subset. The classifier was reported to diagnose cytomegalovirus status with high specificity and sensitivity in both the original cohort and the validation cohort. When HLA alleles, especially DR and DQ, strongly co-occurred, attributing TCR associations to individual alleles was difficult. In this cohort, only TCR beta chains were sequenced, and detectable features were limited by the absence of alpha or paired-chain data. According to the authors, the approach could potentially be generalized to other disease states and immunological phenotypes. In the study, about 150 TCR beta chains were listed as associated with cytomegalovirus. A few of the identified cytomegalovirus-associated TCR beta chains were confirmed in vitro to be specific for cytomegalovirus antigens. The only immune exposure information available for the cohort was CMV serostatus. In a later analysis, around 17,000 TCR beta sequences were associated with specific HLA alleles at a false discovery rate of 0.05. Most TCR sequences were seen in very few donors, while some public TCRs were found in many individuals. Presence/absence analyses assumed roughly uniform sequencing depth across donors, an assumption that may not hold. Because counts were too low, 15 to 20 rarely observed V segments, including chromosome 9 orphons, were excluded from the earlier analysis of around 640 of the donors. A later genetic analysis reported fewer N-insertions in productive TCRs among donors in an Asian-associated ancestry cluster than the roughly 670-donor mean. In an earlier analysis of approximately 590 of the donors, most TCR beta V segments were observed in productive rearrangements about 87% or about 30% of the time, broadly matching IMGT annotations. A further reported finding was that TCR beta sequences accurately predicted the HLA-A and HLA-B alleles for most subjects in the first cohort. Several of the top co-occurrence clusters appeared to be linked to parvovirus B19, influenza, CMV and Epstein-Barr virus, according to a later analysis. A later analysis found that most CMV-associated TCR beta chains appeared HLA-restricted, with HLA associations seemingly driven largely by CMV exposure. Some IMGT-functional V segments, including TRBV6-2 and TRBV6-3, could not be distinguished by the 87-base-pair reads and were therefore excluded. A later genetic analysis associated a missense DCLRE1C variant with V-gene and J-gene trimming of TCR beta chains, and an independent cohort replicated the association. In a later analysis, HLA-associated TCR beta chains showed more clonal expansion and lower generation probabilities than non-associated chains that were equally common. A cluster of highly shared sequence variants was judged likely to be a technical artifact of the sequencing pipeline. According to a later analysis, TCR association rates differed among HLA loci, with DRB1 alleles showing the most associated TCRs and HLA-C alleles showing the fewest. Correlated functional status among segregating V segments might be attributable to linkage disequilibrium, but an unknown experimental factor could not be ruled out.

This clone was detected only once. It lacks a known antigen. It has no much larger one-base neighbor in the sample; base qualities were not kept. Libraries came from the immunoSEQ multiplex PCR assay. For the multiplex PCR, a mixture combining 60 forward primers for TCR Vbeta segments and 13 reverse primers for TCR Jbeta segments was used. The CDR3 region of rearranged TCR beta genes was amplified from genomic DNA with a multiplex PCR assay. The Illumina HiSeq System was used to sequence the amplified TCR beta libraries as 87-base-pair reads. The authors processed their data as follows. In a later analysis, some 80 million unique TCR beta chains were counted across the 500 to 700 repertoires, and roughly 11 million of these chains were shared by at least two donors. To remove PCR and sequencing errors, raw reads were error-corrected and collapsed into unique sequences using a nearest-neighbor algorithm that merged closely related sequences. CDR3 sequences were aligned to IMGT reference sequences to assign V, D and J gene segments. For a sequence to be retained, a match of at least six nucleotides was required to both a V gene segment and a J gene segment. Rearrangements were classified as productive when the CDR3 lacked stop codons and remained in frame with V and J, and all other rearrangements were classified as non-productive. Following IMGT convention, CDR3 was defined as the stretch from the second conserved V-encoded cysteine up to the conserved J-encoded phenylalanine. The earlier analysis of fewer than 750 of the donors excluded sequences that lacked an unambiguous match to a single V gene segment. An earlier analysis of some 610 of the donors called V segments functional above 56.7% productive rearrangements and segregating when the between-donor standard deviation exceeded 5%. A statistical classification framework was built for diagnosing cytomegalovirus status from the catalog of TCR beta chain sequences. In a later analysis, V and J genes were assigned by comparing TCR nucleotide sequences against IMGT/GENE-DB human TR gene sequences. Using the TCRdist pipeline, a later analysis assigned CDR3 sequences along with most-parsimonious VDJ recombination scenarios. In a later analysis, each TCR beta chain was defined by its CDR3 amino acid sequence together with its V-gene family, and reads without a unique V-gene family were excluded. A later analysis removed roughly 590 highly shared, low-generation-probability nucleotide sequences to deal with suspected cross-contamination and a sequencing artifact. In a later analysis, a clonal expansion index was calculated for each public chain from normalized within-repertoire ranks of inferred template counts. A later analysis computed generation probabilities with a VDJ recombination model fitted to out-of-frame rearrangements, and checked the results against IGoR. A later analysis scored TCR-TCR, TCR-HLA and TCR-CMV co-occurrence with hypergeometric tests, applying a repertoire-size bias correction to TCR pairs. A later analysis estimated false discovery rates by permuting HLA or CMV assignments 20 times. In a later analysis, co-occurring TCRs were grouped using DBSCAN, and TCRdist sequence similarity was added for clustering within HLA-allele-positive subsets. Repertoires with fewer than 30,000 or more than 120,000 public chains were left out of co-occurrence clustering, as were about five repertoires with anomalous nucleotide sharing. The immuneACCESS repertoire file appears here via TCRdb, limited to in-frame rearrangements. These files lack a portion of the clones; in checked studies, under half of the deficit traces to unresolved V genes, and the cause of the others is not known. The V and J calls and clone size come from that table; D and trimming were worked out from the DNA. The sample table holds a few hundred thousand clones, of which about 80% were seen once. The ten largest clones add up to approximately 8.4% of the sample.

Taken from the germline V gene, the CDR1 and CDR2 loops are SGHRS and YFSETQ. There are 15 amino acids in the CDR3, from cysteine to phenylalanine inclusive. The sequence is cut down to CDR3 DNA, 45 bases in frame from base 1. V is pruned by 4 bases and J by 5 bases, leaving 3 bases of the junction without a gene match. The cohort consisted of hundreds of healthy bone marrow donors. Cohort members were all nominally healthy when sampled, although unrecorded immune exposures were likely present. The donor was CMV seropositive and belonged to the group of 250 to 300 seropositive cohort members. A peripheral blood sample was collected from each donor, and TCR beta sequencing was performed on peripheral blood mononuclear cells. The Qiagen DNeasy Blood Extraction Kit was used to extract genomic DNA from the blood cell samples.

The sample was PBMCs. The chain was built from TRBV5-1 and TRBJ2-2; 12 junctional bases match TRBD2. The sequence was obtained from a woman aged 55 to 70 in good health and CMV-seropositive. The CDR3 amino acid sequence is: CASSGGTSGTGELFF. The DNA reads TGCGCCAGCAGCGGGGGGACTAGCGGGACCGGGGAGCTGTTTTTT.